This T cell receptor beta chain emerged from a study of spatial heterogeneity in lung cancer. CDR1 is SNHLY and CDR2 is FYNNEI in the germline V gene. Trimming left V 7 bases short and J 3 bases short, with 12 bases between. The CDR3 runs to 14 residues. This clonotype was found a few times. Its specificity is not known. This beta chain slipped into a library made for alpha chains as a stray read, so its size is not meaningful. Each TCR cDNA molecule bore a unique molecular identifier. TCRdb passed the 5' RACE reads through MiXCR, listing each CDR3 protein once. The sample has about 2,000 distinct CDR3 sequences, 22% seen once. Documented time point: sample taken at primary tumor resection. The donors, 70 or so patients with untreated early-stage non-small cell lung cancer, provided the samples. Points from the study as a whole: Counts of expanded intratumoral alpha and beta TCRs tracked tumor mutation counts.

The J gene is TRBJ2-2, the V gene TRBV2; TRBD1 is a possible D gene (6 bases). The sample was lung tumor tissue, taken at surgery. The receptor was derived from a male donor with early-stage non-small cell lung cancer. The CDR3 loop reads CASTGQPYTGELFF. The CDR3 nucleotides are TGTGCCAGCACCGGACAGCCATACACCGGGGAGCTGTTTTTT.